This T cell receptor (beta chain) was observed in a study of cytomegalovirus exposure and HLA in healthy donors. Points from the study as a whole: CMV antigen specificity was confirmed in vitro for a few CMV-associated chains. The study recorded 150 to 200 TCR beta chains that were cytomegalovirus-associated.

This clone has just one count. What it binds is not known. This CDR3 spans 15 amino acids. CDR1 is MDHEN and CDR2 is SYDVKM in the germline V gene. V lost 3 bases, J lost 1 base, and 10 bases lay in between. Researchers ran the PCR with 60 Vbeta and 13 Jbeta primers. The protocol was immunoSEQ multiplex PCR, while the TCRdb copy is restricted to in-frame clones and leaves out a portion. The sample has roughly 100,000 clones; around 80% are singletons. Input material: PBMCs. The receptor was isolated from a woman between 35 and 50 years old in good health and CMV-seronegative. V gene TRBV28 combines with J gene TRBJ2-1; D gene ambiguous. CDR3 sequence reads: CASSLESRSYNEQFF. CDR3 nucleotides: TGTGCCAGCAGTTTGGAGTCGCGATCCTACAATGAGCAGTTCTTC.